Below are 20 T cell receptor beta chains sequenced from a single sample in a study of T cells expressing NK-cell markers. TCRdb reprocessed the 5' RACE reads; each CDR3 protein has one entry and no DNA is given. This repertoire includes about 300,000 distinct CDR3 sequences. Material for sequencing was blood T cells: a sorted CD56 or NKG2C T cell subset, CD4+ or CD8+ T cells, or bulk PBMC T cells (not recorded which). These receptors originate from a woman between 18 and 69 years old in good health.

V is TRBV7-9 and J is TRBJ1-5; as DNA is missing, the TRBD1 call by TCRdb cannot be tested. The CDR3 consists of 17 residues. Germline V gene sequence: CDR1 SEHNR, CDR2 FQNEAQ (reference sequence). The chain's CDR3 is CASSLAWDSNSNQPQHF.

The V call is TRBV29-1, the J call TRBJ2-5; TCRdb calls TRBD1, which cannot be checked without DNA. This CDR3 comprises 13 residues. The germline V gene has CDR1 SQVTM and CDR2 ANQGSEA. The CDR3 loop is CSVAAGRGETQYF.

CDR3 amino acids: CASSWGQPPSTNEKLFF. The genes are TRBV5-5 and TRBJ1-4; no DNA is available, so the TRBD1 call from TCRdb remains unchecked. Looked up from germline, CDR1 is SGHKS and CDR2 is YYEKEE (reference sequence). The CDR3 is 17 residues long.

This chain joins TRBV7-2 and TRBJ1-3. Germline lookup yields CDR1 SGHTA and CDR2 FQGNSA. The CDR3 is made up of 13 amino acids. CDR3 residues: CASSYYYGNTIYF.

The rearrangement uses TRBV5-1 and TRBJ2-1; TCRdb returns TRBD1, unconfirmable since there is no DNA. Per the germline V gene, CDR1 is SGHRS and CDR2 is YFSETQ. CDR3 length: 13 amino acids. The CDR3: CASTPVSDNEQFF.

The chain has TRBV28 and TRBJ2-7; TCRdb gives TRBD2 as the D gene, but with no DNA this cannot be confirmed. Germline values: CDR1 MDHEN, CDR2 SYDVKM. The CDR3 has 15 residues. CDR3 protein: CASRLTGAGGHEQYF.

The chain has TRBV27 and TRBJ2-7; the D gene TCRdb calls, TRBD2, cannot be checked with no DNA. From germline, CDR1 is MNHEY and CDR2 SMNVEV (reference sequence). The CDR3 has 17 amino acids. The CDR3: CASSPRAFSGRTNEQYF.

The rearrangement links TRBV20-1 to TRBJ1-1; TCRdb outputs TRBD1, but without DNA this stays unchecked. The CDR3 spans 13 residues. From germline, CDR1 is DFQATT and CDR2 SNEGSKA (reference sequence). The CDR3 is CSAARGVNTEAFF.

The chain uses TRBV5-1 and TRBJ2-2; the TCRdb call, TRBD1, lacks DNA for checking. Germline CDR1 is SGHRS and CDR2 is YFSETQ. This CDR3 is built from 14 residues. The chain's CDR3 is CASKQQGSTGELFF.

The genes are TRBV4-1 and TRBJ1-4. From germline, CDR1 is MGHRA and CDR2 YSYEKL. The CDR3 totals 14 residues. CDR3 residues: CASSQVGFNEKLFF.

The rearrangement links TRBV4-3 to TRBJ2-3; TCRdb returns TRBD1, unconfirmable since there is no DNA. CDR3 length equals 18 residues. The germline gives CDR1 LGHNA, CDR2 YSLEER. Here the CDR3 reads CASSQYLTPLPAKNTQYF.

The chain recombines TRBV29-1 with TRBJ2-3; there is no DNA to check the TCRdb D call of TRBD2. The CDR3 has 14 residues. Germline V gene sequence: CDR1 SQVTM, CDR2 ANQGSEA. CDR3: CSVYGTPSTDTQYF.

The chain employs TRBV5-1 and TRBJ1-1. Per the germline V gene, CDR1 is SGHRS and CDR2 is YFSETQ. The CDR3 length is 14 residues. CDR3 residues: CASSLYNSNTEAFF.

This chain links TRBV7-2 with TRBJ2-6. Germline-derived CDR1 and CDR2 are SGHTA and FQGNSA. The CDR3 runs to 16 residues. CDR3: CASSLVVGTGANVLTF.

V gene TRBV20-1 combines with J gene TRBJ1-1; TCRdb designates TRBD1, a call that cannot be tested without DNA. Germline lookup yields CDR1 DFQATT and CDR2 SNEGSKA (reference sequence). The length of the CDR3 is 14 residues. CDR3 in amino acids: CSATENRGHTEAFF.

This chain connects TRBV7-2 to TRBJ1-2. The germline gives CDR1 SGHTA, CDR2 FQGNSA. The CDR3 runs 12 residues. This chain's CDR3 is CASSLGGFSYTF.

The chain combines TRBV5-1 with TRBJ1-4; TCRdb's D call of TRBD1 is untestable without DNA. CDR1 is SGHRS and CDR2 is YFSETQ in the germline V gene. The CDR3 consists of 14 residues. The CDR3 loop is CASGTQGLREKLFF.

The genes are TRBV7-9 and TRBJ2-7; the D gene TCRdb calls, TRBD1, cannot be checked with no DNA. The germline gives CDR1 SEHNR, CDR2 FQNEAQ (reference sequence). The CDR3 loop spans 13 amino acids. CDR3 sequence reads: CASSPRGPYEQYF.

The chain is built from TRBV30 and TRBJ2-5. The V gene's germline CDR1 is GTSNPN and CDR2 SVGIG (reference sequence). There are 13 residues in the CDR3. CDR3 region: CAWSASLQETQYF.

The chain uses TRBV14 and TRBJ2-1; the TRBD2 assignment by TCRdb is unverifiable without DNA. The CDR3 length is 19 residues. Germline V gene sequence: CDR1 SGHDN, CDR2 FVKESK. CDR3 region: CASSQDAWSSGVNYNEQFF. The complete variable domain, with remaining parts taken from reference TRBV14 and TRBJ2-1, reads EAGVTQFPSHSVIEKGQTVTLRCDPISGHDNLYWYRRVMGKEIKFLLHFVKESKQDESGMPNNRFLAERTGGTYSTLKVQPAELEDSGVYFCASSQDAWSSGVNYNEQFFGPGTRLTVL.